A single sample is the source of the 15 T cell receptor beta chains below, sequenced in a study of shared clonotypes between healthy human individuals. The protocol was immunoSEQ multiplex PCR, while the TCRdb copy is restricted to in-frame clones and leaves out a portion. The sample has 330,000 or so clones, less than 85% seen once; the top ten hold about 9.3%. The sequenced sample was memory CD4+ T cells sorted from blood. Stated subset: CD45RA-negative fraction. The receptors were sampled from a young man in good health.

Comment on this clone: This same CDR3 is encoded by further DNA sequences in the sample. The J gene is TRBJ2-7, the V gene TRBV5-1; 10 positions agree with TRBD2. The CDR3 consists of 16 residues. The germline V gene encodes CDR1 SGHRS and CDR2 YFSETQ. The J segment lost 0 bases and the V segment lost 0 bases, leaving 3 bases of the junction unmatched. CDR3 residues: CASSLGLAGASYEQYF. The CDR3 DNA reads as TGCGCCAGCAGCTTGGGGCTAGCGGGGGCCTCCTACGAGCAGTACTTC.

The chain joins TRBV18 to TRBJ2-7; the match to TRBD1 covers 8 bases. Germline-derived CDR1 and CDR2 are KGHSH and LQKENI. The CDR3 totals 16 residues. V lost 3 bases to trimming and J lost 3 bases; unmatched junction nucleotides: 10. The chain's CDR3 is CASSPLMGQVGYEQYF. CDR3 bases: TGTGCCAGCTCACCTTTGATGGGACAGGTCGGCTACGAGCAGTACTTC.

About this clone: A read error is possible here, since a much larger clone lies one base away. This chain connects TRBV19 to TRBJ2-3, with D perhaps matching TRBD2 (6 bases). Germline CDR1 reads LNHDA; CDR2 reads SQIVND (reference sequence). The CDR3 sequence is 15 residues long. The CDR3: CVSSILLEGLHTQYF. Here the CDR3 DNA reads TGTGTCAGTAGTATACTCCTGGAGGGTCTACATACGCAGTATTTT.

CDR3 protein: CASGEGGAITGELFF. Here the CDR3 DNA reads TGTGCCAGCGGCGAGGGGGGGGCGATTACCGGGGAGCTGTTTTTT. This chain uses TRBV5-4 with TRBJ2-2, with a possible D match to TRBD2 (7 bases). The germline gives CDR1 SGHNT, CDR2 YYREEE (reference sequence). V was cut by 7 bases and J by 5 bases, with 18 bases left in between. This CDR3 region has 15 residues.

The table lists this clone with a count of one. This chain joins TRBV2 and TRBJ1-5; D is ambiguous. Between the trimmed V and J ends, which lost 7 bases and 0 bases, there was a span of 13 bases. The V gene's germline CDR1 is SNHLY and CDR2 FYNNEI. CDR3 size: 15 residues. The CDR3 DNA reads TGTGCCAGCAAACGCCGAGGAGATAGCAATCAGCCCCAGCATTTT. Amino acid sequence: CASKRRGDSNQPQHF.

The V and J genes are TRBV5-1 and TRBJ2-6; 8 bases are a match to TRBD1. Germline V gene sequence: CDR1 SGHRS, CDR2 YFSETQ. V dropped 5 bases and J dropped 10; count of bases not matched to a gene: 8. The CDR3 contains 14 residues. The CDR3 DNA follows: TGCGCCAGCAGGCTCGGACAGGGACAGAACGTCCTGACTTTC. Translating it yields CASRLGQGQNVLTF.

The V gene is TRBV28, the J gene TRBJ2-7; D possibly matches TRBD1 or TRBD2 (6 bases each). Trimming took 3 bases from V and 7 from J, leaving 16 bases between them. The CDR3 totals 14 residues. Germline V gene lookup returns CDR1 MDHEN and CDR2 SYDVKM. The chain's CDR3 is CASSFHGGQGEQYF. In DNA, the CDR3 is TGTGCCAGCAGTTTCCACGGGGGTCAGGGGGAGCAGTACTTC.

V and J are TRBV9 and TRBJ2-7, with 10 bases aligning to TRBD2. Trimming at V came to 4 bases and at J to 6 bases, leaving 10 bases not matched to a gene. Germline CDR1 and CDR2: SGDLS and YYNGEE. The CDR3 spans 15 residues. The CDR3 nucleotides read TGTGCCAGCAGCCCGAGCGGGAGGGCCTCTAGCGAGCAGTACTTC. Its translation is CASSPSGRASSEQYF.

The rearrangement joins TRBV9 to TRBJ1-5; weak D call: TRBD1 (5 bases). The CDR3 extends over 14 amino acids. Germline V CDR1 and CDR2: SGDLS, YYNGEE. Trimming took off 2 bases at V and 5 bases at J, with 11 bases between the two ends. The CDR3 nucleotides are TGTGCCAGCAGCGTGGGCGACAGCTATCAGCCCCAGCATTTT. Amino acid sequence: CASSVGDSYQPQHF.

V and J are TRBV7-2 and TRBJ2-1; 9 bases line up with TRBD2. Unmatched junction bases numbered 6, after V lost 3 bases and J lost 6 bases. The CDR3 is made up of 15 amino acids. Germline assignment: CDR1 SGHTA and CDR2 FQGNSA. The CDR3 spells CASSLLAGNSNEQFF. The CDR3 nucleotides are TGTGCCAGCAGCTTGCTAGCGGGAAACTCCAATGAGCAGTTCTTC.

The chain couples TRBV6-5 to TRBJ1-1; 9 bases are shared with TRBD1. CDR3 size: 14 residues. The V and J ends lost 6 bases and 4 bases, in that order; junction bases with no gene match: 6. In germline, CDR1 is MNHEY, CDR2 SVGAGI. CDR3 protein: CASRYRGLATEAFF. The CDR3 nucleotides are TGTGCCAGCAGGTACAGGGGGCTGGCCACTGAAGCTTTCTTT.

Details on this clone: The junction departs from germline at one end; a sequencing error may be responsible. V gene TRBV5-1 combines with J gene TRBJ2-7; possibly TRBD1 for D (6 bases). Germline V gene data show CDR1 as SGHRS and CDR2 as YFSETQ. The CDR3 is 13 residues long. In nucleotides, the CDR3 is TGCGCAAGCAGTCGAGGGGGTAGGGACGAGCAGTACTTC. It is translated as CASSRGGRDEQYF.

This rearrangement joins TRBV6-5 to TRBJ1-5; 8 bases align to TRBD1. With 6 bases clipped from V and 4 bases from J, the junction kept 8 bases outside the gene matches. From germline, CDR1 is MNHEY and CDR2 SVGAGI. This CDR3 contains 15 residues. This CDR3 is CASSPTYRGNQPQHF. CDR3 nucleotide sequence: TGTGCCAGCAGCCCCACGTACAGGGGGAATCAGCCCCAGCATTTT.

V usage is TRBV9 and J usage is TRBJ2-3; D could derive from TRBD1 or TRBD2 (5 bases each). V was trimmed by 0 bases and J by 0 bases, leaving 8 bases between them. The CDR3 runs to 15 residues. The germline V gene encodes CDR1 SGDLS and CDR2 YYNGEE. CDR3 DNA: TGTGCCAGCAGCGTAGAGTGGGGGAGCACAGATACGCAGTATTTT. This translates into CASSVEWGSTDTQYF. The full variable domain, completed using reference TRBV9 and TRBJ2-3, is DSGVTQTPKHLITATGQRVTLRCSPRSGDLSVYWYQQSLDQGLQFLIQYYNGEERAKGNILERFSAQQFPDLHSELNLSSLELGDSALYFCASSVEWGSTDTQYFGPGTRLTVL.

This clone was detected only a few times. The chain carries TRBV29-1 and TRBJ2-1; D may be TRBD1 (6 bases). Per germline, CDR1 SQVTM and CDR2 ANQGSEA. The CDR3 covers 13 residues. The V end was cut by 3 bases, the J end by 8 bases, with 14 bases between. CDR3 sequence reads: CSVEGSGVYEQFF. The CDR3 DNA reads as TGCAGCGTTGAGGGGTCAGGGGTCTATGAGCAGTTCTTC.